The clone carrying this T cell receptor (beta chain) is a singleton in its sample. No antigen is known for it. This entry is derived from a study of identifying expanded T cells in peripheral blood. Findings of the study overall: Roughly 1.2 clones differed between technical replicates, versus approximately 16 and 19 over time.

The table came from immunoSEQ multiplex PCR; TCRdb's copy has only in-frame clones and leaves some out. The sample lists tens of thousands of clones, approximately 86% occurring once. Collection occurred without any documented infections or immune events in donors. Germline V gene data show CDR1 as GTSNPN and CDR2 as SVGIG (reference sequence). The length of the CDR3 is 16 residues. The J segment lost 2 bases and the V segment lost 4 bases, leaving 10 bases of the junction unmatched. This chain uses TRBV30 with TRBJ2-3; TRBD1 matches 9 bases. The sequence was collected from a person between 18 and 75 years old in good health. The sample comprised blood. The chain's CDR3 is CAWTRRGQGSTDTQYF. CDR3 coding DNA: TGTGCCTGGACCCGAAGGGGACAGGGATCCACAGATACGCAGTATTTT.